Shown below are 31 T cell receptor beta chains from a single sample sequenced in a study of radiation and T cells in renal cell carcinoma (dated by TCRdb to between 2020 and 2021). The library came from the immunoSEQ multiplex PCR assay. The clones in this table, taken by TCRdb from immuneACCESS, are in-frame only. Not every clone is retained; where verified, under half of the shortfall comes from an unresolved V gene, and the cause of the rest is unknown. The sample table records about 73,000 clones; roughly 80% of these occur just once. The ten largest clones represent more than 2% of the sample. According to the study, the label for this sample's time point signals: blood 4 weeks post-SBRT, at nephrectomy. The treatment or condition label, as the study defines it: 15 Gy SBRT to primary tumor, nephrectomy 4 weeks later. The sequencing here drew on blood, taken from a patient whose treatment included radiotherapy and nephrectomy. These receptors all come from an older woman with renal cell carcinoma.

V gene TRBV5-1 combines with J gene TRBJ1-1; D call uncertain. V was trimmed by 3 bases and J by 8 bases, leaving 11 bases between them. The germline CDR1 and CDR2 sequences are SGHRS and YFSETQ. CDR3 length: 12 amino acids. CDR3 DNA sequence: TGCGCCAGCAGCTCGCAGACGGCGGAAGCTTTCTTT. This translates into CASSSQTAEAFF.

The chain links TRBV5-1 to TRBJ2-2; 7 positions agree with TRBD2. This CDR3 is built from 16 residues. CDR1 is SGHRS, CDR2 YFSETQ, per germline. The V segment lost 4 bases and the J segment 1 base; nucleotides outside the gene matches: 7. The CDR3 DNA reads TGCGCCAGCAGCCCTTTTAGCGGGTTGAACACCGGGGAGCTGTTTTTT. This codes for CASSPFSGLNTGELFF.

Written as DNA, the CDR3 is TGTGCCATCAGTGACAGAGTAGCGGGAATCGACGAGCAGTACTTC. This gives the protein CAISDRVAGIDEQYF. The rearrangement uses TRBV10-3 and TRBJ2-7; 8 bases are shared with TRBD2. This CDR3 is 15 amino acids long. With V trimmed by 3 bases and J by 5 bases, 9 bases remained unmatched. Germline lookup yields CDR1 ENHRY and CDR2 SYGVKD.

The chain uses TRBV5-4 and TRBJ2-7; TRBD2 matches at 8 bases. J was trimmed by 0 bases and V by 4 bases; bases with no gene match: 6. CDR3 length equals 15 residues. The germline V gene encodes CDR1 SGHNT and CDR2 YYREEE (reference sequence). The CDR3 protein is CASSPGGASSYEQYF. The CDR3 DNA is TGTGCCAGCAGCCCCGGGGGGGCGAGCTCCTACGAGCAGTACTTC.

This rearrangement joins TRBV21-1 to TRBJ2-1; TRBD2 is taken as the D call from the table, unchecked against the DNA. TRBV21-1 is marked as a pseudogene. The CDR3 has 18 amino acids. For the CDR3, the DNA is TGTGCCAGCAGCAATTCACACAGCGGGGGACCCCCCTACAATGAGCAGTTCTTC. Protein: CASSNSHSGGPPYNEQFF.

V is TRBV2 and J is TRBJ2-1; 11 bases map to TRBD2. Unmatched junction bases numbered 20, after V lost 6 bases and J lost 4 bases. Germline V gene lookup returns CDR1 SNHLY and CDR2 FYNNEI. CDR3 length: 20 amino acids. The CDR3 coding sequence is TGTGCCAGCAGAACGCTCCGAGGTAATAGCGGGGGGGCGGAATACAATGAGCAGTTCTTC. Translation: CASRTLRGNSGGAEYNEQFF.

The chain links TRBV6-5 to TRBJ1-1, with D possibly matching TRBD1 (5 bases). The V gene's germline CDR1 is MNHEY and CDR2 SVGAGI. The CDR3 has 16 amino acids. Trimming stripped 4 bases from V and 0 bases from J, with 15 bases between. CDR3 bases: TGTGCCAGCAGTTCTGACAGTTTATTTTTGAACACTGAAGCTTTCTTT. Translated, it gives CASSSDSLFLNTEAFF.

The chain uses TRBV5-6 and TRBJ2-7, with 8 bases that match TRBD1. V gave up 5 bases and J gave up 0 bases; unmatched junction bases: 7. Germline V gene data show CDR1 as SGHDT and CDR2 as YYEEEE. This CDR3 is 15 amino acids long. CDR3 DNA sequence: TGTGCCAGCAGGGTTGCGGGACAGGACTCCTACGAGCAGTACTTC. It encodes CASRVAGQDSYEQYF.

The chain recombines TRBV6-1 with TRBJ1-5; the match to TRBD1 covers 9 bases. CDR1 is MNHNS, CDR2 SASEGT, per germline. V shed 8 bases, J shed 5 bases, and the junction held 4 bases outside the gene matches. This CDR3 comprises 13 residues. Here the CDR3 reads CASGDREYQPQHF. In DNA, the CDR3 is TGTGCCAGCGGGGACAGGGAATATCAGCCCCAGCATTTT.

Turning to this clone: The CDR3 ends on some other residue instead of the conserved phenylalanine or tryptophan, so this is likely a read error. As DNA, the CDR3 is TGTGCCAGCAGCTGGGGACAGGGGAGGAGTGGCTACACCCTC. Translation: CASSWGQGRSGYTL. The chain employs TRBV6-6 and TRBJ1-2, with 10 bases identical to TRBD1. Germline V lookup: CDR1 MNHNY, CDR2 SVGAGI (reference sequence). V gave up 6 bases and J gave up 7 bases; unmatched junction bases: 8. The CDR3 sequence is 14 residues long.

The chain carries TRBV19 and TRBJ1-2; 7 nucleotides line up with TRBD1. This CDR3 comprises 13 residues. Germline trimming cut 4 bases from V and 4 bases from J; bases unmatched to any gene: 3. Germline assignment: CDR1 LNHDA and CDR2 SQIVND (reference sequence). The CDR3 sequence is CASSTGQLYGYTF. In nucleotides, the CDR3 is TGTGCCAGTAGTACGGGACAGCTCTATGGCTACACCTTC.

The genes are TRBV5-1 and TRBJ1-1, with D perhaps TRBD1 (5 bases). The CDR3 sequence is 12 residues long. The germline V gene encodes CDR1 SGHRS and CDR2 YFSETQ. Trimming pared 4 bases from V and 4 bases from J, leaving 8 bases between. The CDR3 DNA follows: TGCGCCAGCAGCGCGGGACCCACTGAAGCTTTCTTT. It yields the protein CASSAGPTEAFF. The full variable domain, completed using reference TRBV5-1 and TRBJ1-1, is KAGVTQTPRYLIKTRGQQVTLSCSPISGHRSVSWYQQTPGQGLQFLFEYFSETQRNKGNFPGRFSGRQFSNSRSEMNVSTLELGDSALYLCASSAGPTEAFFGQGTRLTVV.

The V call is TRBV27, the J call TRBJ2-3, with 10 bases matching TRBD2. With 2 bases clipped from V and 6 bases from J, the junction kept 5 bases outside the gene matches. CDR1 and CDR2 from the germline V gene are MNHEY and SMNVEV (reference sequence). The CDR3 is 15 amino acids. This CDR3 reads CASSLEAGGGDTQYF. CDR3 DNA: TGTGCCAGCAGTTTAGAAGCGGGGGGGGGTGATACGCAGTATTTT.

The table lists this clone with a few counts. The chain couples TRBV5-1 to TRBJ1-1; 7 nucleotides line up with TRBD1. Germline V gene data show CDR1 as SGHRS and CDR2 as YFSETQ. This CDR3 is built from 14 residues. With 4 bases clipped from V and 2 bases from J, the junction kept 5 bases outside the gene matches. CDR3 nucleotide sequence: TGCGCCAGCAGCCACGGGACAGCCAACACTGAAGCTTTCTTT. This gives the protein CASSHGTANTEAFF.

The rearrangement uses TRBV7-9 and TRBJ1-1; D unclear. V was pared by 1 base and J by 0 bases, with 9 bases between. Germline CDR1 and CDR2: SEHNR and FQNEAQ (reference sequence). The CDR3 has 15 residues. The CDR3 is CASSLGQSLNTEAFF. CDR3 nucleotides: TGTGCCAGCAGCTTAGGGCAATCTCTGAACACTGAAGCTTTCTTT.

The chain carries TRBV4-1 and TRBJ2-1, with 13 bases fitting TRBD2. This CDR3 comprises 16 residues. V trimming: 6 bases; J trimming: 3 bases; junction bases outside the gene matches: 5. CDR1 MGHRA and CDR2 YSYEKL come from the germline V gene. The CDR3 loop is CASRSLAGGLYNEQFF. The CDR3 coding sequence is TGCGCCAGCAGGTCACTAGCGGGAGGGCTCTACAATGAGCAGTTCTTC.

This clone was picked up one time. The rearrangement links TRBV19 to TRBJ2-7; the D is unclear. Deletions cut 5 bases from V and 3 bases from J, with 5 bases between. Germline V gives CDR1 LNHDA, CDR2 SQIVND (reference sequence). This CDR3 has 11 amino acids. The CDR3, as DNA: TGTGCCAGTAGTTCGCACTACGAGCAGTACTTC. Amino acid sequence: CASSSHYEQYF.

The chain joins TRBV6-1 to TRBJ2-7; D possibly corresponds to TRBD1 (6 bases). Per the germline V gene, CDR1 is MNHNS and CDR2 is SASEGT. Deletions cut 3 bases from V and 0 bases from J, with 12 bases between. The CDR3 covers 15 residues. The CDR3 sequence: CASSDLGQSSYEQYF. In DNA, the CDR3 is TGTGCCAGCAGTGATTTAGGACAGAGCTCCTACGAGCAGTACTTC.

This clone was detected only a few times. The J gene is TRBJ1-5, the V gene TRBV2, with D unresolved. CDR1 and CDR2 (germline): SNHLY, FYNNEI. V was shortened by 7 bases and J by 3 bases, with 7 bases between the two germline ends. CDR3 size: 12 residues. For the CDR3, the DNA is TGTGCCAGCACCACGCTCAATCAGCCCCAGCATTTT. Protein sequence: CASTTLNQPQHF.

This clone showed up just a few times. The CDR3 bases are TGTGCCAGCAGCTTGTCTCTAGACCTTTTAGGTGGGCAGTTCTTC. It encodes CASSLSLDLLGGQFF. This chain uses TRBV7-9 with TRBJ2-1; D is ambiguous. Looked up from germline, CDR1 is SEHNR and CDR2 is FQNEAQ (reference sequence). This CDR3 is built from 15 residues. Trimming pared 3 bases from V and 12 bases from J, leaving 21 bases between.

This clone was observed once. The chain recombines TRBV7-2 with TRBJ2-7, with unresolved D. Trimming removed 1 base from V and 2 bases from J, with 12 bases in between. This CDR3 comprises 15 residues. In germline, CDR1 is SGHTA, CDR2 FQGNSA. The CDR3 coding sequence is TGTGCCAGCAGCTTAGTAACAGCCCCTACCTACGAGCAGTACTTC. Its protein product is CASSLVTAPTYEQYF.

The chain joins TRBV6-1 to TRBJ2-2; weak D call: TRBD2 (6 bases). The CDR3 contains 14 residues. CDR1 and CDR2 from the germline V gene are MNHNS and SASEGT. V was shortened by 3 bases and J by 4 bases, with 9 bases between the two germline ends. The CDR3, as DNA: TGTGCCAGCAGTGACGGGGGACTCACCGGGGAGCTGTTTTTT. Translating it yields CASSDGGLTGELFF.

The rearrangement links TRBV7-8 to TRBJ2-2; 9 bases map to TRBD1. V was pared by 1 base and J by 5 bases, with 2 bases of the junction left unmatched. The CDR3 is 15 residues long. From germline, CDR1 is SGHVS and CDR2 FQNEAQ. DNA of the CDR3: TGTGCCAGCAGCTTAGGACAGGGGGTTACCGGGGAGCTGTTTTTT. Its protein product is CASSLGQGVTGELFF.

The rearrangement links TRBV6-1 to TRBJ1-1; tentatively, D is TRBD1 (5 bases). The V gene's germline CDR1 is MNHNS and CDR2 SASEGT. The ends were cut back, 7 bases at V and 2 bases at J, with 11 bases in the middle. CDR3 length: 13 residues. CDR3 residues: CASNPGLNTEAFF. DNA for the CDR3: TGTGCCAGCAACCCAGGGCTTAACACTGAAGCTTTCTTT.

The chain recombines TRBV6-6 with TRBJ2-5; D might be TRBD2 (5 bases). CDR3 size: 15 residues. In germline, CDR1 is MNHNY, CDR2 SVGAGI (reference sequence). The V end lost 0 bases, the J end lost 1 base, and 9 bases lay between the germline ends. In DNA form, the CDR3 reads TGTGCCAGCAGTTACTCGAACAGCGGCCAAGAGACCCAGTACTTC. Residues: CASSYSNSGQETQYF.

This chain connects TRBV27 to TRBJ2-3; the D gene is possibly TRBD1 (6 bases). The CDR3 has 16 residues. In germline, CDR1 is MNHEY, CDR2 SMNVEV (reference sequence). Trimming pared 4 bases from V and 0 bases from J, leaving 14 bases between. The CDR3 loop is CASSSRTVSSTDTQYF. The CDR3 DNA follows: TGTGCCAGCAGTTCCCGGACAGTTTCTAGCACAGATACGCAGTATTTT.

The sample holds a few counts of this clone. This rearrangement joins TRBV6-5 to TRBJ1-6; D remains unclear. The CDR3 runs 12 residues. V was pared by 5 bases and J by 9 bases, with 8 bases between. Germline CDR1 reads MNHEY; CDR2 reads SVGAGI. Here the CDR3 DNA reads TGTGCCAGCAGTCGAACGGGTTCACCCCTCCACTTT. It encodes CASSRTGSPLHF.

The chain carries TRBV28 and TRBJ1-2; D gene uncertain. There are 15 residues in the CDR3. Trimming took off 3 bases at V and 5 bases at J, with 16 bases between the two ends. Per germline, CDR1 MDHEN and CDR2 SYDVKM. This CDR3 is CASSFSGAHSYGYTF. The CDR3 DNA sequence: TGTGCCAGCAGTTTTTCAGGCGCCCACTCGTATGGCTACACCTTC.

The rearrangement uses TRBV7-8 and TRBJ2-1; D ambiguous. CDR1 SGHVS and CDR2 FQNEAQ come from the germline V gene. The CDR3 runs to 13 residues. Trimming took off 3 bases at V and 7 bases at J, with 10 bases between the two ends. The CDR3 sequence: CASSFSGFNEQFF. The CDR3, as DNA: TGTGCCAGCAGCTTTTCCGGTTTTAATGAGCAGTTCTTC.

The chain couples TRBV15 to TRBJ1-5; D is ambiguous. The CDR3 is 15 amino acids. The germline V gene encodes CDR1 LNHNV and CDR2 YYDKDF (reference sequence). The V end lost 1 base, the J end lost 3 bases, and 10 bases lay between the germline ends. CDR3 in DNA: TGTGCCACCAGCAGAGTGGCAGCTTCCAATCAGCCCCAGCATTTT. Encoded protein: CATSRVAASNQPQHF.

As concerns this clone: The junction does not match germline at one end; this may be a read error. The chain couples TRBV7-7 to TRBJ2-3; tentatively, D is TRBD2 (5 bases). The CDR3 has 15 residues. Germline V gene lookup returns CDR1 SSHAT and CDR2 FNYEAQ (reference sequence). CDR3 residues: CASSLAYSGTDTQYF. The CDR3 region has the DNA TGTGCTAGCAGCTTAGCGTATTCGGGCACAGATACGCAGTATTTT. Looking up the rest from reference TRBV7-7 and TRBJ2-3 gives the full variable domain: GAGVSQSPRYKVTKRGQDVTLRCDPISSHATLYWYQQALGQGPEFLTYFNYEAQPDKSGLPSDRFSAERPEGSISTLTIQRTEQRDSAMYRCASSLAYSGTDTQYFGPGTRLTVL.